The clone carrying this T cell receptor beta chain occurred a few times. Its antigen remains unknown. This sample stems from a study of identical twins. Study-level results: It was out-of-frame TCR alpha sharing in monozygotic twins that models underestimated. The study found excess low generation probability among twin-shared out-of-frame alpha sequences. Memory repertoires lacked the insertion deficit that abundant cord blood beta clonotypes showed.

Template switching added a universal primer site, and cDNA bore unique molecular identifiers. TCRdb used MiXCR to reprocess the 5' RACE reads, holding one entry per CDR3 protein. The sample has around 960,000 distinct CDR3 sequences, over 9% seen once. The same specimen was also included in a second study, on yellow fever vaccine responses in identical twins.

Material: PBMCs. This receptor was obtained from a woman aged 18-29 years in good health.

This CDR3 is CSARDRGPQETQYF. Here the CDR3 DNA reads TGCAGTGCTAGAGATCGAGGCCCGCAAGAGACCCAGTACTTC. The chain carries TRBV20-1 and TRBJ2-5; D not resolved. Germline-derived CDR1 and CDR2 are DFQATT and SNEGSKA (reference sequence). This CDR3 region has 14 residues. V was pared by 0 bases and J by 2 bases, with 10 bases between.